The 13 T cell receptor beta chains listed next were all sequenced from one sample in a study of blood T cell repertoires in COVID-19 (dated by TCRdb to 2020 to 2021). Library construction relied on the immunoSEQ multiplex PCR assay. Sourced from immuneACCESS, this table was stored by TCRdb with only in-frame sequences that have V and J called. A share of the clones is absent; for the studies checked, an unresolved V gene accounts for under half, and the remainder has no known explanation. This sample has some 320,000 clones in its table, and around nine tenths of those were observed once. The top ten clones comprise roughly 2.9% of the sample. The sample was PBMCs or T cells enriched from blood (not recorded which). The receptors derive from a woman aged 45-65 years who had been exposed to COVID-19.

The J gene is TRBJ2-2, the V gene TRBV5-1; TRBD2 matches 11 bases. The trim removed 4 bases at V and 3 bases at J, leaving 5 bases unmatched. The CDR3 extends over 16 amino acids. Germline lookup yields CDR1 SGHRS and CDR2 YFSETQ. CDR3 DNA sequence: TGCGCCAGCAGCCACCTAGCGGGGGGTGACACCGGGGAGCTGTTTTTT. Its translation is CASSHLAGGDTGELFF.

This chain uses TRBV18 with TRBJ1-2; D is ambiguous. V was clipped by 4 bases and J by 8 bases, with 11 bases between them. This CDR3 has 12 amino acids. The V gene's germline CDR1 is KGHSH and CDR2 LQKENI. The CDR3 nucleotides are TGTGCCAGCTCACAAGAGAGAGCCGGCTACACCTTC. It encodes CASSQERAGYTF.

The chain recombines TRBV9 with TRBJ1-5; D unresolved. This CDR3 comprises 15 residues. Germline CDR1 SGDLS, CDR2 YYNGEE. Trimming took off 2 bases at V and 1 base at J, with 10 bases between the two ends. CDR3: CASSVSPTSNQPQHF. DNA of the CDR3: TGTGCCAGCAGCGTGTCACCGACAAGCAATCAGCCCCAGCATTTT. Full variable domain (rest looked up from reference TRBV9 and TRBJ1-5): DSGVTQTPKHLITATGQRVTLRCSPRSGDLSVYWYQQSLDQGLQFLIQYYNGEERAKGNILERFSAQQFPDLHSELNLSSLELGDSALYFCASSVSPTSNQPQHFGDGTRLSIL.

This chain's CDR3 is CASSIYSLTGANVLTF. The CDR3 nucleotides read TGTGCCAGTAGTATATACAGTCTTACTGGGGCCAACGTCCTGACTTTC. The genes are TRBV19 and TRBJ2-6; no clear D gene. The CDR3 is 16 amino acids. Per the germline V gene, CDR1 is LNHDA and CDR2 is SQIVND (reference sequence). Trimming took 2 bases from V and 2 from J, leaving 10 bases between them.

The chain uses TRBV4-1 and TRBJ1-3; D uncertain. With 4 bases removed from V and 1 base from J, the gap between germline ends came to 14 bases. The CDR3 has 16 amino acids. Germline-derived CDR1 and CDR2 are MGHRA and YSYEKL. For the CDR3, the DNA is TGCGCCAGCAGCCCCCAGGCGGCGGGGTCTGGAAACACCATATATTTT. It is translated as CASSPQAAGSGNTIYF.

The rearrangement joins TRBV7-2 to TRBJ1-2; D is undetermined. This CDR3 spans 12 amino acids. The V and J ends lost 3 bases and 3 bases respectively, with 5 bases between them. In germline, CDR1 is SGHTA, CDR2 FQGNSA. CDR3 sequence: CASSFRDYGYTF. The DNA for the CDR3 is TGTGCCAGCAGCTTTAGAGACTATGGCTACACCTTC.

V and J are TRBV11-2 and TRBJ2-2, with D possibly matching TRBD1 (5 bases). The CDR3 consists of 15 residues. Germline V lookup: CDR1 SGHAT, CDR2 FQNNGV. Trimming removed 2 bases from V and 1 base from J, with 8 bases in between. CDR3: CASSLRQQNTGELFF. CDR3 bases: TGTGCCAGCAGCTTACGACAGCAGAACACCGGGGAGCTGTTTTTT.

The table lists this clone with a count of one. This chain links TRBV19 with TRBJ1-2, with D possibly matching TRBD1 (5 bases). Germline V gene lookup returns CDR1 LNHDA and CDR2 SQIVND (reference sequence). This CDR3 comprises 15 residues. Trimming stripped 4 bases from V and 1 base from J, with 13 bases between. CDR3 in amino acids: CASSKRTPSNYGYTF. The CDR3 nucleotides are TGTGCCAGTAGTAAAAGGACACCAAGTAACTATGGCTACACCTTC.

The V call is TRBV9, the J call TRBJ2-3; D uncertain. The germline V gene has CDR1 SGDLS and CDR2 YYNGEE. The V end lost 3 bases, the J end lost 0 bases, and 8 bases lay between the germline ends. The CDR3 has 14 amino acids. CDR3 sequence: CASSGEPSTDTQYF. The CDR3 bases are TGTGCCAGCAGCGGAGAACCTAGCACAGATACGCAGTATTTT. Full variable domain (rest looked up from reference TRBV9 and TRBJ2-3): DSGVTQTPKHLITATGQRVTLRCSPRSGDLSVYWYQQSLDQGLQFLIQYYNGEERAKGNILERFSAQQFPDLHSELNLSSLELGDSALYFCASSGEPSTDTQYFGPGTRLTVL.

The chain combines TRBV6-1 with TRBJ2-7; TRBD1 aligns across 9 bases. Germline values: CDR1 MNHNS, CDR2 SASEGT. The trim removed 4 bases at V and 3 bases at J, leaving 13 bases unmatched. The CDR3 extends over 17 amino acids. The CDR3 nucleotides are TGTGCCAGCAGTGGGACCGGGACAGGGACCGTAGGCTACGAGCAGTACTTC. This sequence encodes CASSGTGTGTVGYEQYF.

The CDR3 sequence is CASSYDPQQSYGYTF. CDR3 coding DNA: TGTGCCAGCAGTTACGACCCGCAACAGAGCTATGGCTACACCTTC. This chain links TRBV6-5 with TRBJ1-2; D not certain. V was cut by 2 bases and J by 4 bases, with 14 bases left in between. Per germline, CDR1 MNHEY and CDR2 SVGAGI. This CDR3 is 15 amino acids long.

This chain joins TRBV11-2 and TRBJ2-1; D is possibly TRBD1 (6 bases). The CDR3 runs 11 residues. Per the germline V gene, CDR1 is SGHAT and CDR2 is FQNNGV. V was cut by 6 bases and J by 6 bases, with 6 bases left in between. In DNA form, the CDR3 reads TGTGCCAGCAGGGACAGCAATGAGCAGTTCTTC. Its translation: CASRDSNEQFF.

The chain carries TRBV15 and TRBJ1-1; 10 nucleotides match TRBD1. Germline V gene sequence: CDR1 LNHNV, CDR2 YYDKDF (reference sequence). The V segment lost 4 bases and the J segment 9 bases; nucleotides outside the gene matches: 5. The CDR3 has 13 residues. CDR3 region: CATSIPGQGKAFF. In nucleotides, the CDR3 is TGTGCCACCAGCATACCGGGACAGGGGAAAGCTTTCTTT.